One T cell receptor beta chain is described in this entry. This specimen comes from a study of tumor-infiltrating lymphocytes in oesophageal squamous cell carcinoma. This CDR3 is 19 amino acids long. The ends were cut back, 5 bases at V and 0 bases at J, with 25 bases in the middle. Germline V gene data show CDR1 as SGHVS and CDR2 as FQNEAQ. TCRdb called the PCR reads again in MiXCR, with one record for every CDR3 protein. The sample has 9,000 to 13,000 distinct CDR3 sequences; around 53% are singletons. Input material: esophageal tumor tissue. The TCR sequence derives from a male donor with esophageal squamous cell carcinoma. This chain uses TRBV7-8 with TRBJ2-5, with D unresolved. CDR3 DNA: TGTGCCAGCAGCCACCCGACCCACCTCGACACGCAGTACCAAGAGACCCAGTACTTC. This codes for CASSHPTHLDTQYQETQYF. Full variable domain (rest looked up from reference TRBV7-8 and TRBJ2-5): GAGVSQSPRYKVAKRGQDVALRCDPISGHVSLFWYQQALGQGPEFLTYFQNEAQLDKSGLPSDRFFAERPEGSVSTLKIQRTQQEDSAVYLCASSHPTHLDTQYQETQYFGPGTRLLVL.